This T cell receptor (beta chain) stems from a study of control samples from healthy donors and cancer patients. The CDR3 consists of 15 residues. V dropped 5 bases and J dropped 5; count of bases not matched to a gene: 9. In germline, CDR1 is MNHEY, CDR2 SVGAGI. This clone was seen just once. Generated by immunoSEQ multiplex PCR, the TCRdb table keeps only in-frame clones and is missing some. The sample contains fewer than 200,000 clones, roughly nine tenths of which appear only once. This sequence was found in a man aged 25 to 40 in good health. The chain has TRBV6-5 and TRBJ2-3; TRBD2 agrees at 8 bases. The sequenced material came from blood. The CDR3 region has the DNA TGTGCCAGCAGTCTATCCCGGGGGGGCGGAGATACGCAGTATTTT. This translates into CASSLSRGGGDTQYF.